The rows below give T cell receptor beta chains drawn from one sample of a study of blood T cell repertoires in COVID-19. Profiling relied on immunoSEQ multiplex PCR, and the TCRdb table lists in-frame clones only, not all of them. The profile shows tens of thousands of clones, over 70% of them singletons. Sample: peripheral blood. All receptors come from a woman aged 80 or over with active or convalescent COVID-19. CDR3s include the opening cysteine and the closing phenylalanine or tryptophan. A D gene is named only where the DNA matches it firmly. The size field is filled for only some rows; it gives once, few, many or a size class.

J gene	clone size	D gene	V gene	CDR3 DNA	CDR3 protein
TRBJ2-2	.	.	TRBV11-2	TGTGCCAGCAGCTTTTTGTTCCGGACCGGGGAGCTGTTTTTT	CASSFLFRTGELFF
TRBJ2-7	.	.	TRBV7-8	TGTGCCAGCAGCTTAGCGCAGCGAAACCCCTACGAGCAGTACTTC	CASSLAQRNPYEQYF
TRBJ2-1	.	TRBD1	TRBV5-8	TGTGCCAGCAGCTTCGGCAGGGGGTCATCAATTCCAATCAATGAGCAGTTCTTC	CASSFGRGSSIPINEQFF
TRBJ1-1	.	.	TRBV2	TGTGCCAGCAGTGAAATGGCGGTTAACACTGAAGCTTTCTTT	CASSEMAVNTEAFF
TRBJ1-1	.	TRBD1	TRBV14	TGTGCCAGCAGCCAAGATGCGGACAGGCCGTACACTGAAGCTTTCTTT	CASSQDADRPYTEAFF
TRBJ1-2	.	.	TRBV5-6	TGTGCCAGCAGCTCCTCAGCCACGAGGAACTATGGCTACACCTTC	CASSSSATRNYGYTF
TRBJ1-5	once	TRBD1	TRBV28	TGTGCCAGCAGTTTACCAGGGGGCTCCCAGCCCCAGCATTTT	CASSLPGGSQPQHF
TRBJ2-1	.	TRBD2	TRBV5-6	TGTGCCAGCAGCTTCTCCGGGACTAGCGGGAGATACAATGAGCAGTTCTTC	CASSFSGTSGRYNEQFF
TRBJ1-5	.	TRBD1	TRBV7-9	TGTGCCAGCAGCCCATCGACAGGGTCGAATCAGCCCCAGCATTTT	CASSPSTGSNQPQHF
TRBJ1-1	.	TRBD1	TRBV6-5	TGTGCCAGCACAGGGGGCCTCGCTGAAGCTTTCTTT	CASTGGLAEAFF
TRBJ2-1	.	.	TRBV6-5	TGTGCCAGCAGTCCATGGTCGAGCAATGAGCAGTTCTTC	CASSPWSSNEQFF
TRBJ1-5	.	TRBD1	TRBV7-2	TGTGCCAGCAGCTTATGGGGGACAGCCAATCAGCCCCAGCATTTT	CASSLWGTANQPQHF
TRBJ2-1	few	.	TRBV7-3	TGTGCCAGCAGCTTATCCGGGGGAGTTGAGCAGTTCTTC	CASSLSGGVEQFF
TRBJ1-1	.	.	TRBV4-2	TGTGCCAGCAGCCAAGAAATCCTTACAGGGACTGAAGCTTTCTTT	CASSQEILTGTEAFF
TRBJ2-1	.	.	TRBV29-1	TGCAGCGTTGAAGATCCGGGGAGGACCTCCTACAATGAGCAGTTCTTC	CSVEDPGRTSYNEQFF
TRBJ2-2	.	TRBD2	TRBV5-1	TGCGCCAGCAGCTTGGTCGCGGGAGCCAACACCGGGGAGCTGTTTTTT	CASSLVAGANTGELFF
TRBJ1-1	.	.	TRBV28	TGTGCCAGCAGTTGGTCCCGGTCCGAAGCTTTCTTT	CASSWSRSEAFF
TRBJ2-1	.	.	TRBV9	TGTGCCAGCAGCGTAGAGAGCATTACGGGGTACAGCAACAATGAGCAGTTCTTC	CASSVESITGYSNNEQFF
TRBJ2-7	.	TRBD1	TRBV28	TGTGCCAGCCAACAGGGGGGTTCTTCCTACGAGCAGTACTTC	CASQQGGSSYEQYF
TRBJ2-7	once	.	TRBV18	TGTGCCAGCTCACCAGCGGGACGAGGCTCCTACGAGCAGTACTTC	CASSPAGRGSYEQYF
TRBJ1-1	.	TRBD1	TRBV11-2	TGTGCCAGCAGCTTAGAACAGGGGGTGGGCACTGAAGCTTTCTTT	CASSLEQGVGTEAFF
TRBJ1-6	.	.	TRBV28	TGTGCCAGCAGTTCCGTTAATTCACCCCTCCACTTT	CASSSVNSPLHF
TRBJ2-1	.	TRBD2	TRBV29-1	TGCAGCGTCCCCGGCTCCGGACTAGCGGGAGCCTACAATGAGCAGTTCTTC	CSVPGSGLAGAYNEQFF
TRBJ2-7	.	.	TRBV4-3	TGCGCCAGCAGCTCCAAGATCCAAGTTTCGGGTGAGCAGTACTTC	CASSSKIQVSGEQYF
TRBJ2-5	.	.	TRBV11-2	TGTGCCAGCAGCCAAACGAGACAAGAGACCCAGTACTTC	CASSQTRQETQYF
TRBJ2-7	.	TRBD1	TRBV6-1	TGTGCCAGCAGTGAAGTGGGGACAGGGTTCTACGAGCAGTACTTC	CASSEVGTGFYEQYF
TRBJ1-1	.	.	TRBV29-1	TGCAGCGTAGGACCGGGAACGAACACTGAAGCTTTCTTT	CSVGPGTNTEAFF
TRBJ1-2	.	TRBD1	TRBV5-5	TGTGCCAGCAGCTCGGGACAGGGGAACTATGGCTACACCTTC	CASSSGQGNYGYTF
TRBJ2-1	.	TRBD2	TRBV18	TGTGCCAGCTCACCACCCGGACTAGCGGTGTACAATGAGCAGTTCTTC	CASSPPGLAVYNEQFF
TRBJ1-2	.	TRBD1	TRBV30	TGTGCCTGGAGTCCAAATCTCCGGACAGGGGGCCATGGCTACACCTTC	CAWSPNLRTGGHGYTF
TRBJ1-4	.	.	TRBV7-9	TGTGCCAGCACCGAACGCCGCAGATCTAATGAAAAACTGTTTTTT	CASTERRRSNEKLFF
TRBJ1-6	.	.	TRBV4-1	TGCGCCAGCAGCCAAGATCGTACCAGATATTCACCCCTCCACTTT	CASSQDRTRYSPLHF
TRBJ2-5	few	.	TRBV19	TGTGCCAGTAGTATCAGGGGAAGCCAAGAGACCCAGTACTTC	CASSIRGSQETQYF
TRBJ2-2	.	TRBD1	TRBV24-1	TGTGCCACCAGATCGGACAGGACGAACACCGGGGAGCTGTTTTTT	CATRSDRTNTGELFF
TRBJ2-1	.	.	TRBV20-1	TGCAGTGCTAGTCGGGTCTATGAGCAGTTCTTC	CSASRVYEQFF
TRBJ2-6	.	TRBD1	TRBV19	TGTGCCAGTAGTATTAGGGGACAGGTGGCCTCTGGGGCCAACGTCCTGACTTTC	CASSIRGQVASGANVLTF
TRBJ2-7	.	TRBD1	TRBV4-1	TGCGCCAGCAGCCAAGATGCAGGGGGCTCCTACGAGCAGTACTTC	CASSQDAGGSYEQYF
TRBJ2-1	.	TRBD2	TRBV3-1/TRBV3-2	TGTGCCAGCAGCCTATCGACTAGCGGAATTAACAATGAGCAGTTCTTC	CASSLSTSGINNEQFF
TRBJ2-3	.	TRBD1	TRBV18	TGTGCCAGCTCACCAACAGGGGGTAGAGATACGCAGTATTTT	CASSPTGGRDTQYF
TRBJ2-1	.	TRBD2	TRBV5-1	TGCGCCAGCAGCTCGAACTCGCTAGCGGGAGCATCCTACAATGAGCAGTTCTTC	CASSSNSLAGASYNEQFF
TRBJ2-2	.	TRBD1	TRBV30	TGTGCCTGGTTAGGGACAGGGGCCACCGGGGAGCTGTTTTTT	CAWLGTGATGELFF
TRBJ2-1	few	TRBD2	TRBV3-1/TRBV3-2	TGTGCCAGCAGCCAAAGGCTAGCGGAGTTCAATGAGCAGTTCTTC	CASSQRLAEFNEQFF
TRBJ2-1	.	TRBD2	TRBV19	TGTGCCAGTAGTCCCCCCGGACTAGCGGGCTCGAATGAGCAGTTCTTC	CASSPPGLAGSNEQFF
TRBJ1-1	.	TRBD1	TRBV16	TGTGCCAGCAGCCGCCAAGGGACAGGGAACACTGAAGCTTTCTTT	CASSRQGTGNTEAFF
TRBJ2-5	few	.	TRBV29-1	TGCAGCGTGGCCCTTGCAGGGCGAGAGACCCAGTACTTC	CSVALAGRETQYF
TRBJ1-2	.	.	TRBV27	TGTGCCAGCAGTTTATCGTACCGGGGACAAGGCTACACCTTC	CASSLSYRGQGYTF
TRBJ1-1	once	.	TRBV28	TGTGCCAGCAGTTTAATGGGGGGAAGAGAAGCTTTCTTT	CASSLMGGREAFF
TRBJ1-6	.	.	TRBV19	TGTGCGGCGCAGGGCTCCTATAATTCACCCCTCCACTTT	CAAQGSYNSPLHF
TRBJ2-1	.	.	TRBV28	TGTGCCAGCAGTTTACTGACTAGAAGGTTCTTC	CASSLLTRRFF
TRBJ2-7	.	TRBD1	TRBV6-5	TGTGCCAGCAGCGCGGACAGGCCTTCCTACGAGCAGTACTTC	CASSADRPSYEQYF
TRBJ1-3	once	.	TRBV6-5	TGTGCCAGCAGACCCGCGGAATACACCATATATTTT	CASRPAEYTIYF
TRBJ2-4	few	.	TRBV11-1	TGTGCCAGCAGCCACCATCAGACTAGAGTAAACATTCAGTACTTC	CASSHHQTRVNIQYF
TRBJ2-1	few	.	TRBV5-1	TGCGCCAGCAGCTTGGACGGGAAAGGCTACAATGAGCAGTTCTTC	CASSLDGKGYNEQFF
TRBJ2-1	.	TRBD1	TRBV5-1	TGCGCCAGCAGCTCGGGACAGGAGGGCTACAATGAGCAGTTCTTC	CASSSGQEGYNEQFF
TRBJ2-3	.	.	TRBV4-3	TGCGCCAGCAGCCAAGAGGGTCGGAGGGATACGCAGTATTTT	CASSQEGRRDTQYF
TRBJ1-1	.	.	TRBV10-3	TGTGCCATGTCAGACGAGGTGAACACTGAAGCTTTCTTT	CAMSDEVNTEAFF
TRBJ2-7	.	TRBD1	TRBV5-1	TGCGCCAGCAGCGCGGGACAGGTTTTCTCCTACGAGCAGTACTTC	CASSAGQVFSYEQYF
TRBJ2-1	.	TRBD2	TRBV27	TGTGCCAGTTACGGCCACTCTAGCGGGAGTGATGAGCAGTTCTTC	CASYGHSSGSDEQFF
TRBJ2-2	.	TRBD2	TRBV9	TGTGCCAGCAGCGTAGAACTAGCGGGAGGTGGGGAGCTGTTTTTT	CASSVELAGGGELFF